This record concerns one T cell receptor (beta chain) sequence. Its antigen is not known. The source of the sample is a study of OX40 agonist ivuxolimab in advanced cancers. On the study more broadly: A mean age of roughly 60 years, range 23 to 79, was recorded, and over 65% were male. Broader study findings: Antigens targeted by the expanded peripheral T cells were not determined. At 0.1 to 3.0 mg/kg and by week 6, clonal expansion occurred in CD4+ and CD8+ blood T cells.

Germline V lookup: CDR1 KGHSH, CDR2 LQKENI. The CDR3 totals 11 residues. Trimming left V 3 bases short and J 4 bases short, with 2 bases between. TCRdb's table, derived via immunoSEQ multiplex PCR, lists solely in-frame clones and lacks some. The table includes 45,000 to 60,000 clones, roughly 90% detected once. Here the sequenced sample was CD4+ or CD8+ T cells sorted from blood, taken in a trial of the OX40 agonist ivuxolimab. The V call is TRBV18, the J call TRBJ2-3, with D unresolved. This clonotype was sampled from an adult with an advanced solid tumor such as melanoma, head and neck, liver or kidney cancer. The CDR3 nucleotides are TGTGCCAGCTCACCGGCAGATACGCAGTATTTT. It encodes CASSPADTQYF.